This TCR beta chain was obtained from a study of neoadjuvant anti-PD-1 for oral cavity cancer. TCRdb's table, derived via immunoSEQ multiplex PCR, lists solely in-frame clones and lacks some. The sample records around 31,000 clones, 80% to 90% being singletons. Germline CDR1 is SNHLY and CDR2 is FYNNEI. The CDR3 covers 16 residues. V dropped 5 bases and J dropped 5; count of bases not matched to a gene: 8. This clone was observed a single time. The source of this sequence is a person aged 35 to 85 with oral cavity squamous cell carcinoma. Sequenced here: PBMCs, sampled before nivolumab (anti-PD-1) treatment. The chain couples TRBV2 to TRBJ2-5, with 13 bases fitting TRBD2. CDR3 DNA: TGTGCCAGCAGTTCTCGGACTAGCGGGGGTGTGGAGACCCAGTACTTC. The encoded protein is CASSSRTSGGVETQYF.